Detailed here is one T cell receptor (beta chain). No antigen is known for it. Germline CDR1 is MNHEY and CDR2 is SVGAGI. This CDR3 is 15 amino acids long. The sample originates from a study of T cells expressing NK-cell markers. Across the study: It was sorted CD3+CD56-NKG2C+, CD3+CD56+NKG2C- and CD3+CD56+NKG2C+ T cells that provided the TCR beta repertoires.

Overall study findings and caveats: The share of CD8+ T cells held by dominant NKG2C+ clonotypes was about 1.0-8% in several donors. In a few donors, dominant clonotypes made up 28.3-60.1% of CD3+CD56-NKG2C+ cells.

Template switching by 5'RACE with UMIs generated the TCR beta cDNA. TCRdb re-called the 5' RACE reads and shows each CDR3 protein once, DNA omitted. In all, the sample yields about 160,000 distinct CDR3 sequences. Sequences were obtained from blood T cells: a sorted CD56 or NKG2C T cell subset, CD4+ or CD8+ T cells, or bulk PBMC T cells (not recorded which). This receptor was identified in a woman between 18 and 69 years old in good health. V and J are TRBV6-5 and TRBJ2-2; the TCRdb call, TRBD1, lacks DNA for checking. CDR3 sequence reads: CASSNLGVNTGELFF.